Included here is one T cell receptor (beta chain) sequence, with context. The trim removed 0 bases at V and 2 bases at J, leaving 5 bases unmatched. Per germline, CDR1 SGHRS and CDR2 YFSETQ. The CDR3 runs 15 residues. The record originates from a study of OX40 agonist ivuxolimab in advanced cancers. Across the study: Cohort: 82.7% men, mean age around 61, aged roughly 23 to 79. Eligibility admitted prior anti-PD-1, anti-PD-L1 or anti-CTLA-4 therapy; around 42% had some.

The method was immunoSEQ multiplex PCR; TCRdb's version includes in-frame clones alone and lacks a portion of them. The sample has roughly 70,000 clones; 85% to 90% are singletons. The J gene is TRBJ2-7, the V gene TRBV5-1; 7 positions agree with TRBD1. This sequence originates from an adult with an advanced solid tumor such as melanoma, head and neck, liver or kidney cancer. Sequencing was performed on CD4+ or CD8+ T cells sorted from blood, taken in a trial of the OX40 agonist ivuxolimab. The CDR3 spells CASSLGGQAPYEQYF. DNA for the CDR3: TGCGCCAGCAGCTTGGGAGGACAGGCACCCTACGAGCAGTACTTC.